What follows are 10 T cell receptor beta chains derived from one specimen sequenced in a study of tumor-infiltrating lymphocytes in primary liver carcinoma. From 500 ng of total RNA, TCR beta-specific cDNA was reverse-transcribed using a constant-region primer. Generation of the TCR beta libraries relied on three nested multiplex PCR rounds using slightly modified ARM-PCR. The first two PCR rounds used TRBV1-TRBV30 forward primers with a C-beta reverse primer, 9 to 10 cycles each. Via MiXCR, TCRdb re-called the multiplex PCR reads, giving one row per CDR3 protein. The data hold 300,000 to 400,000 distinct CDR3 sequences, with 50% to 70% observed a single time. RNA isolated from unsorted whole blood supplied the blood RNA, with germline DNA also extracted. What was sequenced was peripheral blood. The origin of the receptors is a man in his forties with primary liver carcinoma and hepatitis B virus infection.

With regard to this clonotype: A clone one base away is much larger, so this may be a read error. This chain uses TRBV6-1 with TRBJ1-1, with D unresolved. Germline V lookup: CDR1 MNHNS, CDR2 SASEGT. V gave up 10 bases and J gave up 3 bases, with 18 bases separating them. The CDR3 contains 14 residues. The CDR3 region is CAIQARRLDTEAFF. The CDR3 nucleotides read TGTGCCATCCAAGCCCGCAGACTGGACACTGAAGCTTTCTTT.

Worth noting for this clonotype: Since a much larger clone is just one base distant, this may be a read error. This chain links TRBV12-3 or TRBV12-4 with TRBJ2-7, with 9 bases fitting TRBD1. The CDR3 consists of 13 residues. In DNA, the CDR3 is TGTGCCAACAGTGTAGGACAGGGGTACGAGCAGTACTTC. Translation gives CANSVGQGYEQYF.

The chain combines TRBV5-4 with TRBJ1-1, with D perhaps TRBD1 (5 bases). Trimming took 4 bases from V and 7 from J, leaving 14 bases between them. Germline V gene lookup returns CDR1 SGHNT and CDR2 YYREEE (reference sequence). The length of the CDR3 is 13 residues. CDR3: CASSVQGGDEAFF. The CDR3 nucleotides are TGTGCCAGCAGCGTTCAGGGAGGTGATGAAGCTTTCTTT.

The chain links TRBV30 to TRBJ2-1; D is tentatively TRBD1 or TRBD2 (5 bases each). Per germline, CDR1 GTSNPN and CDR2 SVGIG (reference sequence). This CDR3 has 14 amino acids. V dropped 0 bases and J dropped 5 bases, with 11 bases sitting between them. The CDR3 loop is CAWSVWGSDNEQFF. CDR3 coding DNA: TGTGCCTGGAGTGTTTGGGGGTCAGACAATGAGCAGTTCTTC.

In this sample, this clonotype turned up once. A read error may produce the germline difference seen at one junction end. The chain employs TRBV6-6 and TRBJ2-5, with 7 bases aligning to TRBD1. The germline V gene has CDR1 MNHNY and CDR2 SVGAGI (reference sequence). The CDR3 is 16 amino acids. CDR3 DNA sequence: TGTGCCAGCAGTATCCTGTACAGGGGTACCCAAGAGAGCCAGTACTTC. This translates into CASSILYRGTQESQYF.

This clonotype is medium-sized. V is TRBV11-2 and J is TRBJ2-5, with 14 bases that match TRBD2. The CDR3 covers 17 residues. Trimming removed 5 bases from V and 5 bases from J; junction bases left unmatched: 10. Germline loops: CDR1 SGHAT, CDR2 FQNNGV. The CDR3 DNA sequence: TGTGCCAGCAGCCCCGGGACTAGCGGGGGATACGGGGAGACCCAGTACTTC. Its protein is CASSPGTSGGYGETQYF.

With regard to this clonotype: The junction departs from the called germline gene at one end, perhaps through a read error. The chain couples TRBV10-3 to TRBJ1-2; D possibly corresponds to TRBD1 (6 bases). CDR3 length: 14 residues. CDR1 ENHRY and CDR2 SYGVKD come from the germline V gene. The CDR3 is CTINPQGSANGYTF. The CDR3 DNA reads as TGTACCATCAACCCCCAGGGGAGTGCGAATGGCTACACCTTC.

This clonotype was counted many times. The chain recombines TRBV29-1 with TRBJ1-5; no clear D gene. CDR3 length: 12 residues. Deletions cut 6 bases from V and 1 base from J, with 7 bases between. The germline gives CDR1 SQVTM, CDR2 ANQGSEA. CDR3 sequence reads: CSVKGSNQPQHF. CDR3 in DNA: TGCAGCGTCAAGGGCAGCAATCAGCCCCAGCATTTT.

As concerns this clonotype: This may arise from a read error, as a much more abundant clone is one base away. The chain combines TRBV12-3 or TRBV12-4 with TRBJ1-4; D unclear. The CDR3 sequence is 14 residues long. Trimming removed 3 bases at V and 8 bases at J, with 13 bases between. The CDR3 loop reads CASSLSRLREKLFF. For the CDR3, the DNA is TGTGCCAGCAGTTTGTCCAGGCTAAGGGAAAAACTGTTTTTT.

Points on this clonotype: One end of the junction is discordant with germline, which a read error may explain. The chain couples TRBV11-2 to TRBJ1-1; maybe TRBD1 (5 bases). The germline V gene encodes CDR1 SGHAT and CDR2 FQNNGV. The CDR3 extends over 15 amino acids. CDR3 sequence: CTSSLVPGSGTEAFF. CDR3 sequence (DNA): TGTACCAGCAGCTTAGTCCCAGGGTCGGGTACTGAAGCTTTCTTT.